A selection of T cell receptor beta chains follows, all from one sample in a study of response to subunit inactivated influenza vaccine. TCRdb processed the RT-PCR reads anew with MiXCR; each CDR3 protein has one entry. Of over 400,000 distinct CDR3 sequences in the sample, about 10% were seen once. This sample comprised PBMCs from blood, obtained roughly 47 days after vaccination. These receptors were obtained from a man over 45 who received an inactivated influenza vaccine. CDR3s include the opening cysteine and the closing phenylalanine or tryptophan. D genes are given only for firm matches. Expanded clones are given a class, and other clones once, few, many or no size at all.

J	D	V	size	DNA	CDR3
TRBJ1-1	.	TRBV25-1	.	TGTGCCAGCAGTGAGCCAGGCACTGAAGCTTTCTTT	CASSEPGTEAFF
TRBJ1-1	.	TRBV7-9	few	TGTGCCAGCAGCTTCAACCAGCAGAACACTGAAGCTTTCTTT	CASSFNQQNTEAFF
TRBJ2-3	TRBD1	TRBV12-3/TRBV12-4	few	TGTGCCAGCAGTTTGACAGGGGGCCCCCATTTT	CASSLTGGPHF
TRBJ1-1	.	TRBV20-1	many	TGCAGTGCTAGCGCAGGGTACACTGAAGCTTTCTTT	CSASAGYTEAFF
TRBJ2-5	TRBD2	TRBV5-1	.	TGCGCCAGCAGCTCACTAGCGTTGGAGACCCAGTACTTC	CASSSLALETQYF
TRBJ2-1	.	TRBV7-2	many	TGTGCCAGCAGCCGAGGGGGTATTTACAATGAGCAGTTCTTC	CASSRGGIYNEQFF
TRBJ2-2	.	TRBV6-4	.	TGTGCCAGCAGTGACTCGATGGGGCTAGCAGTCAACACCGGGGAGCTGTTTTTT	CASSDSMGLAVNTGELFF
TRBJ1-2	.	TRBV24-1	.	TGTGCCACCAGTGATGAACGGTATGGCTACACCTTC	CATSDERYGYTF
TRBJ1-1	.	TRBV5-1	few	TGCGCCAGCAGCTTGATGGGGACCGGGGGGAACACTGAAGCTTTCTTT	CASSLMGTGGNTEAFF
TRBJ2-5	TRBD1	TRBV30	.	TGTGCCTGGAGCGGAACAGGGGCCCGGGGTGAGACCCAGTACTTC	CAWSGTGARGETQYF
TRBJ1-6	.	TRBV4-3	few	TGCGCCAGCAGCCAAGAATGGGCGAGGTCACCCCTCCACTTT	CASSQEWARSPLHF
TRBJ2-5	TRBD1	TRBV6-5	few	TGTGCCAGCAGTTACGGGTCAGGGGGCGTCCAGACCCAGTACTTC	CASSYGSGGVQTQYF
TRBJ2-1	TRBD2	TRBV10-2	.	TGCGCCAGCAGTGAAGAGCGGGGAGGAGAGCAGTTCTTC	CASSEERGGEQFF
TRBJ2-1	.	TRBV27	.	TGTGCCAGCAGTCTCCAGGACCCAGCCAATGAGCAGTTCTTC	CASSLQDPANEQFF
TRBJ1-6	.	TRBV7-2	.	TGTGCCAGCAGCTTAAGGGCTCGGGGCTCAGGGAATTCACCCCTCCACTTT	CASSLRARGSGNSPLHF